This passage covers 18 T cell receptor beta chains from one sample sequenced in a study of cytomegalovirus exposure and HLA in healthy donors. PCR used 60 Vbeta primers and 13 Jbeta primers. Profiling relied on immunoSEQ multiplex PCR, and the TCRdb table lists in-frame clones only, not all of them. Of 190,000 or so clones in the sample, about 79% are singletons; the top ten hold 0.098%. The specimen was PBMCs. These receptors were collected from a boy younger than 10 in good health and CMV-seronegative.

This clone was detected a few times. This chain connects TRBV6-1 to TRBJ2-1; TRBD2 agrees at 10 bases. Looked up from germline, CDR1 is MNHNS and CDR2 is SASEGT. CDR3 length equals 15 residues. V was clipped by 4 bases and J by 4 bases; unmatched bases: 4. The CDR3 is CASSARLAGYNEQFF. The CDR3 coding sequence is TGTGCCAGCAGTGCCCGACTAGCGGGTTACAATGAGCAGTTCTTC.

The chain has TRBV7-2 and TRBJ2-1; 13 bases are shared with TRBD2. Germline CDR1 SGHTA, CDR2 FQGNSA. V shed 5 bases and J 9 bases; nucleotides not matched to a gene: 7. The CDR3 sequence is 15 residues long. CDR3 sequence reads: CASSPGLAGVVEQFF. The CDR3 DNA is TGTGCCAGCAGCCCAGGACTAGCGGGGGTGGTTGAGCAGTTCTTC.

The chain carries TRBV7-2 and TRBJ1-2, with D unclear. The CDR3 length is 13 residues. In germline, CDR1 is SGHTA, CDR2 FQGNSA. V was pared by 2 bases and J by 1 base, with 5 bases between. The DNA for the CDR3 is TGTGCCAGCAGCTTAAGCGTTAACTATGGCTACACCTTC. As protein: CASSLSVNYGYTF.

The chain uses TRBV7-6 and TRBJ1-5; weak D call: TRBD1 (6 bases). V lost 5 bases, J lost 4 bases, and 9 bases lay in between. CDR1 SGHVS and CDR2 FNYEAQ come from the germline V gene. The CDR3 totals 13 residues. The CDR3 bases are TGTGCCAGCAGCCGGACAGAGAATCAGCCCCAGCATTTT. Its translation is CASSRTENQPQHF.

This sequence joins TRBV5-4 and TRBJ1-2; unclear D gene. The germline V gene encodes CDR1 SGHNT and CDR2 YYREEE (reference sequence). The CDR3 length is 11 residues. V dropped 4 bases and J dropped 8 bases, with 9 bases sitting between them. The CDR3 bases are TGTGCCAGCAGCCCCCGGTGGGGCTACACCTTC. It translates to CASSPRWGYTF.

The chain uses TRBV7-9 and TRBJ1-3, with D hard to call. The CDR3 covers 15 residues. Trimming pared 1 base from V and 4 bases from J, leaving 11 bases between. Germline CDR1 SEHNR, CDR2 FQNEAQ (reference sequence). Here the CDR3 reads CASSLGPDSGNTIYF. The CDR3, as DNA: TGTGCCAGCAGCTTAGGACCGGACTCCGGAAACACCATATATTTT. Complete variable domain (other parts from reference TRBV7-9 and TRBJ1-3): DTGVSQNPRHKITKRGQNVTFRCDPISEHNRLYWYRQTLGQGPEFLTYFQNEAQLEKSRLLSDRFSAERPKGSFSTLEIQRTEQGDSAMYLCASSLGPDSGNTIYFGEGSWLTVV.

The chain combines TRBV9 with TRBJ1-2, with D uncertain. The CDR3 has 16 residues. Germline V gene sequence: CDR1 SGDLS, CDR2 YYNGEE. V lost 4 bases and J 2 bases, leaving 18 bases between the germline ends. The CDR3 is CASSPSPTRVNYGYTF. The CDR3 nucleotides are TGTGCCAGCAGCCCAAGTCCCACTAGGGTAAACTATGGCTACACCTTC.

The rearrangement joins TRBV4-3 to TRBJ2-1; 7 bases are shared with TRBD1. Germline assignment: CDR1 LGHNA and CDR2 YSLEER. Unmatched junction bases numbered 9, after V lost 0 bases and J lost 10 bases. CDR3 length: 15 residues. The chain's CDR3 is CASSQDSGRDSEQFF. CDR3 sequence (DNA): TGCGCCAGCAGCCAAGACAGCGGTCGGGACAGCGAGCAGTTCTTC.

This clone showed up just once. The chain carries TRBV7-9 and TRBJ2-7; 8 positions match TRBD1. With V trimmed by 1 base and J by 2 bases, 4 bases remained unmatched. The CDR3 totals 15 residues. The V gene's germline CDR1 is SEHNR and CDR2 FQNEAQ (reference sequence). The CDR3 region is CASSLDRGSTYEQYF. CDR3 sequence (DNA): TGTGCCAGCAGCTTAGACAGGGGGTCGACCTACGAGCAGTACTTC.

This clone has only a few counts. The chain uses TRBV10-3 and TRBJ2-1; 7 bases match TRBD1. This CDR3 is built from 15 residues. V lost 8 bases, J lost 4 bases, and 11 bases stayed unmatched. Germline V gene sequence: CDR1 ENHRY, CDR2 SYGVKD. The DNA of the CDR3 is TGTGCCATCGACCTCCCGGGACAGAAATACAATGAGCAGTTCTTC. Encoded protein: CAIDLPGQKYNEQFF.

V and J are TRBV5-4 and TRBJ2-5; no firm D call. Trimming took 2 bases from V and 5 from J, leaving 7 bases between them. The CDR3 loop spans 12 amino acids. Germline loops: CDR1 SGHNT, CDR2 YYREEE (reference sequence). In nucleotides, the CDR3 is TGTGCCAGCAGCTTCGGTCCGGAGACCCAGTACTTC. Translating gives CASSFGPETQYF. Full variable domain (missing parts from reference TRBV5-4 and TRBJ2-5): ETGVTQSPTHLIKTRGQQVTLRCSSQSGHNTVSWYQQALGQGPQFIFQYYREEENGRGNFPPRFSGLQFPNYSSELNVNALELDDSALYLCASSFGPETQYFGPGTRLLVL.

The chain employs TRBV4-2 and TRBJ2-6; 11 bases are shared with TRBD1. The ends lost 5 bases at V and 1 base at J; junction bases unmatched: 4. The germline V gene has CDR1 LGHNA and CDR2 YNFKEQ. The CDR3 length is 17 residues. The CDR3 here is CASSNRDRGSGANVLTF. CDR3 in DNA: TGTGCCAGCAGCAACCGGGACAGGGGGTCTGGGGCCAACGTCCTGACTTTC.

This rearrangement joins TRBV29-1 to TRBJ2-3; 16 nucleotides line up with TRBD2. V dropped 6 bases and J dropped 0; count of bases not matched to a gene: 6. Germline-derived CDR1 and CDR2 are SQVTM and ANQGSEA. This CDR3 region has 17 residues. DNA for the CDR3: TGCAGCGTCGCCGGGACTAGCGGGGGGGCTAGCACAGATACGCAGTATTTT. This translates into CSVAGTSGGASTDTQYF.

The gene calls are TRBV11-2 and TRBJ2-7; D gene uncertain. The ends were cut back, 1 base at V and 6 bases at J, with 10 bases in the middle. The germline V gene encodes CDR1 SGHAT and CDR2 FQNNGV. CDR3 length equals 13 residues. CDR3 in amino acids: CASSLVRRGEQYF. DNA for the CDR3: TGTGCCAGCAGCTTAGTCCGGCGAGGCGAGCAGTACTTC.

The chain is built from TRBV29-1 and TRBJ1-4; D uncertain. Deletions cut 5 bases from V and 1 base from J, with 17 bases between. This CDR3 comprises 16 residues. Germline V gene lookup returns CDR1 SQVTM and CDR2 ANQGSEA. This CDR3 is CSVWVSGAGTNEKLFF. In DNA form, the CDR3 reads TGCAGCGTTTGGGTCTCTGGAGCGGGAACTAATGAAAAACTGTTTTTT.

As concerns this clone: One end of the junction does not line up with germline, which may come from a read error. The chain recombines TRBV19 with TRBJ1-2; 9 positions match TRBD1. Germline V gives CDR1 LNHDA, CDR2 SQIVND (reference sequence). The CDR3 spans 16 residues. The CDR3 is CATSRRGQGPFYGYTF. DNA for the CDR3: TGTGCCACTAGTAGACGGGGACAGGGCCCTTTCTATGGCTACACCTTC.

This chain links TRBV21-1 with TRBJ1-5; the table's D call, TRBD1, was not checked against the DNA. TRBV21-1 is termed a pseudogene. CDR3 length equals 13 residues. The CDR3 region is CASIPHIHQPQHF. Here the CDR3 DNA reads TGTGCCAGCATCCCACATATACATCAGCCCCAGCATTTT.

CDR3 protein: CASSLSNTEAFF. CDR3 coding DNA: TGTGCCAGCAGCCTCAGTAACACTGAAGCTTTCTTT. The chain carries TRBV5-6 and TRBJ1-1; no definite D call. With 4 bases removed from V and 2 bases from J, the gap between germline ends came to 6 bases. Germline V gene data show CDR1 as SGHDT and CDR2 as YYEEEE. CDR3 length: 12 residues.